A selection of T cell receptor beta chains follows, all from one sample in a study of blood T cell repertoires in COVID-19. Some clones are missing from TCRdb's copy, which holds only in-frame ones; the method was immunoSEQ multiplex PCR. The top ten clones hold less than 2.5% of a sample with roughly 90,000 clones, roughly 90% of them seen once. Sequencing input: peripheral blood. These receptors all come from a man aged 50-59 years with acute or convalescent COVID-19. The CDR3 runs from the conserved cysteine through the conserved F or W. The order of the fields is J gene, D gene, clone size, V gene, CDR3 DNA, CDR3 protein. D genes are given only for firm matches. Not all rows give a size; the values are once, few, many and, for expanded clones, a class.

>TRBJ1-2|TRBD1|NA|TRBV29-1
TGCAGCGTAGAACAGGGGGCTTATGGCTACACCTTC
CSVEQGAYGYTF
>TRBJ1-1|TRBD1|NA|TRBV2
TGTGCCAGCAGATCGGACAGGCTCACTGAAGCTTTCTTT
CASRSDRLTEAFF
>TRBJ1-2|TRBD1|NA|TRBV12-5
TGTGCTAGTGGCTCTGGACAGGGTGAAGGCTACACCTTC
CASGSGQGEGYTF
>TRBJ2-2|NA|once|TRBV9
TGTGCCAGCAGCGTTGGGGGGACCGGGGAGCTGTTTTTT
CASSVGGTGELFF
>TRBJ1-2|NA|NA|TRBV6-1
TGTGCCAGCAGTGAACCAGCTCGACAGATCTCCTATGGCTACACCTTC
CASSEPARQISYGYTF
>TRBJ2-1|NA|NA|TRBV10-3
TGTGCCATCAGTGAGGGACAGTACAATGAGCAGTTCTTC
CAISEGQYNEQFF
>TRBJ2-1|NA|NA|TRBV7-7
TGTGCCAGCAGCTTAAGTCCAGGGGTGGTGGAGAATGAGCAGTTCTTC
CASSLSPGVVENEQFF
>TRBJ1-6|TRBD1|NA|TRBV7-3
TGTGCCAGCAGCCCGGGACAGGAGCTTTCACCCCTCCACTTT
CASSPGQELSPLHF
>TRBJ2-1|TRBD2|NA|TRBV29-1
TGCAGTACTGACGCTAGCGGGTTTTACAATGAGCAGTTCTTC
CSTDASGFYNEQFF
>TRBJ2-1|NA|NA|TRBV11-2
TGTGCCAGCAGCTTAATTGGCTGGTACAATGAGCAGTTCTTC
CASSLIGWYNEQFF
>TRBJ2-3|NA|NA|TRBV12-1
TGTGCCAGCAGCTCCCTAGAACCCCCAGATACGCAGTATTTT
CASSSLEPPDTQYF
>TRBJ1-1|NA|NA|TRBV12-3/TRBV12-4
TGTGCCAGCATCCAGGGAGGAACTGAAGCTTTCTTT
CASIQGGTEAFF
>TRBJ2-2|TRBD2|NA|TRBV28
TGTGCCAGCAGTATTCCGGGACTAGCGGCCGGGGAGCTGTTTTTT
CASSIPGLAAGELFF
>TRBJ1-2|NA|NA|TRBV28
TGTGCCAGCAGTTGGGGAGACTATGGCTACACCTTC
CASSWGDYGYTF
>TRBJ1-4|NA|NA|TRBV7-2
TGTGCCAGCAGCTTAGACAGGGCAACTAATGAAAAACTGTTTTTT
CASSLDRATNEKLFF
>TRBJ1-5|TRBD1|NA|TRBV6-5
TGTGCCAGCAGACCTCTCGACAGGGACAATCAGCCCCAGCATTTT
CASRPLDRDNQPQHF
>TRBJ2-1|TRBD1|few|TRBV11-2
TGTGCCAGCAGCTTAGGAGGTCTGGACAGGGATCTCTTC
CASSLGGLDRDLF
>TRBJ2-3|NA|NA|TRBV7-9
TGTGCCAGCAGCCTAGGGTTCGGGATCGACACAGATACGCAGTATTTT
CASSLGFGIDTDTQYF
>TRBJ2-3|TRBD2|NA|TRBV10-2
TGCGCCAGCAGTGACCTGACTAGCGGGAACGCAGATACGCAGTATTTT
CASSDLTSGNADTQYF
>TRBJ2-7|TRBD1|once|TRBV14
TGTGCCAGCAGCCAAGGACAGGGCCCCTACGAGCAGTACTTC
CASSQGQGPYEQYF
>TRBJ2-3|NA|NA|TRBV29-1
TGCAGCGCCCAACCCGGGATCAGGGGGGACACAGATACGCAGTATTTT
CSAQPGIRGDTDTQYF
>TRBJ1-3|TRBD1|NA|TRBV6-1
TGTGCCAGCAGTGAAGCGCAGGGGGTTGGAAACACCATATATTTT
CASSEAQGVGNTIYF
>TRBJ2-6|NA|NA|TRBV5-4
TGTGCCAGCAGCTCGGGTGTCTCAGGGGCCAACGTCCTGACTTTC
CASSSGVSGANVLTF
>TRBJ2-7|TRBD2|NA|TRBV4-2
TGTGCCAGCAGCCAAATGGGGCGGCTCGCGGGAGGTGGGGAGCAGTACTTC
CASSQMGRLAGGGEQYF
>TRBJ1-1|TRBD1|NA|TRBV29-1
TGCAGCGTTGAAGGGGGGACAGGTTACATGAACACTGAAGCTTTCTTT
CSVEGGTGYMNTEAFF
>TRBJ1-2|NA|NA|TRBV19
TGTGCCAGCCGATCGACAGGTAGCTCGAAAGGCTACACCTTC
CASRSTGSSKGYTF
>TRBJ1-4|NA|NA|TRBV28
TGTGCCAGCAGTTACAGGGAGGAAAAACTGTTTTTT
CASSYREEKLFF
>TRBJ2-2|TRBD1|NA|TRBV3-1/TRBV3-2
TGTGCCAGCAGTTACAATCGACAGGGAGCCGGGGAGCTGTTTTTT
CASSYNRQGAGELFF
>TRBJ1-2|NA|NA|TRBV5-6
TGTGCCAGCAGCCCGGACGGCGGGGGATCGAACTATGGCTACACCTTC
CASSPDGGGSNYGYTF
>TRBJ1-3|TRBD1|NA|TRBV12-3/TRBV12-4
TGTGCCAGCACCAGGGGGTCTGGAAACACCATATATTTT
CASTRGSGNTIYF
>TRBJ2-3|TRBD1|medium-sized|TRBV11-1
TGTGCCAGCAGCAAAAGACAGGGTACGACAGATACGCAGTATTTT
CASSKRQGTTDTQYF
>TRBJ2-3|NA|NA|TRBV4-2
TGTGCCAGCAGCCGGACAAACGAGGAAGATACGCAGTATTTT
CASSRTNEEDTQYF
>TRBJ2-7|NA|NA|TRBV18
TGTGCCAGCTCACCCTCAAACAGGTCTACCTACGAGCAGTACTTC
CASSPSNRSTYEQYF
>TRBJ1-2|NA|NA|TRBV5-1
TGCGCCAGCAGCTTGGCAGTCGAGGGAATAGGGGGCTACACCTTC
CASSLAVEGIGGYTF
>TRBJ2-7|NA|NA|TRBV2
TGTGCCAGCAGTGAGGAGACCCATCCCTCTGAGCAGTACTTC
CASSEETHPSEQYF
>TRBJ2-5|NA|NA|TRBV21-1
TGTGCCAGCCGGCCCCCTGACAGGGCGCTAAAAGAGACCCAGTACTTC
CASRPPDRALKETQYF
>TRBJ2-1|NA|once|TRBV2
TGTGCCAGCAGTGAACATTACAATGAGCAGTTCTTC
CASSEHYNEQFF
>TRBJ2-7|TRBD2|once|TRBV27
TGTGCCAGCACTCAGGCCGGGGGGGAGCAGTACTTC
CASTQAGGEQYF
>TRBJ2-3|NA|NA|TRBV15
TGTGCCACCAGCAGAGGTGGGGCAGGGTACACAGATACGCAGTATTTT
CATSRGGAGYTDTQYF
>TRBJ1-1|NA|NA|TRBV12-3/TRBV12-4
TGTGCCAGCGACCCCGACCCCGGGACTGAAGCTTTCTTT
CASDPDPGTEAFF
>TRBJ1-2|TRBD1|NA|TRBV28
TGTGCCAGCAGTTTTGGGACAGGTGAGGATGGCTACACCTTC
CASSFGTGEDGYTF
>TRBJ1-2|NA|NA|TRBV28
TGTGCCAGCAGTTTAACCAGGGCATATGGCTACACCTTC
CASSLTRAYGYTF